These 17 T cell receptor beta chains originate from one sample sequenced in a study of blood T cells in healthy people across ages. Sample-barcoded 5' priming and a J-beta primer mix drove a second PCR of about 6 to 12 cycles. TCRdb reprocessed the 5' RACE reads with MiXCR, giving one entry per CDR3 protein. This table has approximately 1,700,000 distinct CDR3 sequences, about 39% appearing once. The sequencing sample was made of blood. The receptors here all came from a human donor in good health.

The rearrangement joins TRBV2 to TRBJ2-7; D is possibly TRBD1 (5 bases). CDR1 and CDR2 from the germline V gene are SNHLY and FYNNEI. The CDR3 extends over 13 amino acids. V was trimmed by 4 bases and J by 6 bases, leaving 13 bases between them. The CDR3 here is CASSVDKPGEQYF. The DNA for the CDR3 is TGTGCCAGCAGTGTGGACAAGCCGGGCGAGCAGTACTTC.

V gene TRBV27 combines with J gene TRBJ1-5; no clear D gene. Germline V gives CDR1 MNHEY, CDR2 SMNVEV (reference sequence). This CDR3 is built from 14 residues. V was shortened by 5 bases and J by 0 bases, with 8 bases between the two germline ends. CDR3 coding DNA: TGTGCCAGCAGTATGCAGAATAGCAATCAGCCCCAGCATTTT. As protein: CASSMQNSNQPQHF.

This chain links TRBV12-5 with TRBJ2-2, with 7 bases that match TRBD2. The germline V gene encodes CDR1 LGHNT and CDR2 FRNRAP. With V trimmed by 5 bases and J by 4 bases, 10 bases remained unmatched. The CDR3 is 16 amino acids. The CDR3 loop is CASGPGGGRSTGELFF. The CDR3 DNA reads TGTGCTAGTGGTCCGGGGGGAGGACGGAGCACCGGGGAGCTGTTTTTT.

DNA of the CDR3: TGTGCCAGCAGTTTCGACTGGACCTACGAGCAGTACTTC. Translated, it gives CASSFDWTYEQYF. The rearrangement joins TRBV6-5 to TRBJ2-7; no reliable D call. This CDR3 contains 13 residues. The germline V gene encodes CDR1 MNHEY and CDR2 SVGAGI. V dropped 4 bases and J dropped 2 bases, with 9 bases sitting between them.

This clonotype is a singleton in its sample. The chain carries TRBV27 and TRBJ2-1; 8 bases agree with TRBD1. J gave up 10 bases and V 4 bases, and 12 bases lay outside the gene matches. Germline loops: CDR1 MNHEY, CDR2 SMNVEV (reference sequence). There are 15 residues in the CDR3. The CDR3 bases are TGTGCCAGCAGTTCCACCGGGACAGGTATCTACGAGCAGTTCTTC. Translation: CASSSTGTGIYEQFF.

The chain has TRBV7-9 and TRBJ2-1; the match to TRBD1 covers 10 bases. With 3 bases clipped from V and 10 bases from J, the junction kept 12 bases outside the gene matches. The CDR3 is 16 amino acids. Germline-derived CDR1 and CDR2 are SEHNR and FQNEAQ (reference sequence). The CDR3, as DNA: TGTGCCAGCAGCTTCGTCCGGGACAGGGGTGTATTGGAGCAGTTCTTC. Amino acids: CASSFVRDRGVLEQFF. Complete variable domain (other parts from reference TRBV7-9 and TRBJ2-1): DTGVSQNPRHKITKRGQNVTFRCDPISEHNRLYWYRQTLGQGPEFLTYFQNEAQLEKSRLLSDRFSAERPKGSFSTLEIQRTEQGDSAMYLCASSFVRDRGVLEQFFGPGTRLTVL.

The V call is TRBV4-2, the J call TRBJ1-2; D unclear. This CDR3 comprises 14 residues. The germline V gene has CDR1 LGHNA and CDR2 YNFKEQ. Trimming shortened V by 0 bases and J by 4 bases, and 9 bases separated the two germline ends. DNA of the CDR3: TGTGCCAGCAGCCAAGAAGGCCACGGCTATGGCTACACCTTC. It encodes CASSQEGHGYGYTF.

As to this clonotype: One junction end does not reproduce the germline sequence, and a read error may be involved. The V call is TRBV18, the J call TRBJ2-1; TRBD1 matches at 7 bases. CDR3 length equals 16 residues. Per germline, CDR1 KGHSH and CDR2 LQKENI. The CDR3 here is CASSPLSQGAYNEQFF. CDR3 sequence (DNA): TGTGCCAGCTCGCCACTGTCTCAGGGGGCCTACAATGAGCAGTTCTTC.

J is TRBJ1-6 and V is TRBV14, with TRBD1 matching 8 bases. With V trimmed by 4 bases and J by 12 bases, 5 bases remained unmatched. The length of the CDR3 is 13 residues. Germline CDR1 and CDR2: SGHDN and FVKESK. Here the CDR3 reads CASSPDRVGPLHF. CDR3 DNA: TGTGCCAGCAGCCCGGACAGGGTTGGACCCCTCCACTTT.

The chain is built from TRBV15 and TRBJ2-7; TRBD2 might be the D (5 bases). The V gene lost 8 bases and the J gene lost 1 base, with 18 bases spanning the gap. The CDR3 consists of 15 residues. CDR1 and CDR2 from the germline V gene are LNHNV and YYDKDF (reference sequence). Here the CDR3 reads CATQGAYGKSYEQYF. In nucleotides, the CDR3 is TGTGCCACCCAAGGAGCATACGGGAAATCCTACGAGCAGTACTTC.

V is TRBV4-3 and J is TRBJ1-2, with D perhaps matching TRBD1 (6 bases). The CDR3 extends over 15 amino acids. In germline, CDR1 is LGHNA, CDR2 YSLEER. Deletions cut 4 bases from V and 4 bases from J, with 16 bases between. In DNA form, the CDR3 reads TGCGCCAGCAGCCTACAGGGCTCGGTAACCTATGGCTACACCTTC. This sequence encodes CASSLQGSVTYGYTF.

The V and J genes are TRBV5-5 and TRBJ1-5; a weak D match, TRBD1 (5 bases). The CDR3 length is 16 residues. Between the trimmed V and J ends, which lost 0 bases and 3 bases, there was a span of 13 bases. The germline V gene has CDR1 SGHKS and CDR2 YYEKEE (reference sequence). The CDR3 spells CASSLDEGPYNQPQHF. Written as DNA, the CDR3 is TGTGCCAGCAGCTTGGATGAGGGGCCTTACAATCAGCCCCAGCATTTT.

V and J are TRBV12-3 or TRBV12-4 and TRBJ1-4; D gene ambiguous. CDR3 length: 14 amino acids. Trimming cost V 3 bases and J 10 bases, with 15 bases left between them. The CDR3 nucleotides read TGTGCCAGCAGTTTGGAGGGTGGAATAGGAAAACTGTTTTTT. Its translation is CASSLEGGIGKLFF.

Only a few counts were recorded for this clonotype. The chain combines TRBV28 with TRBJ2-5; 11 positions match TRBD2. Germline V gene data show CDR1 as MDHEN and CDR2 as SYDVKM. V lost 4 bases to trimming and J lost 2 bases; unmatched junction nucleotides: 9. CDR3 size: 17 residues. The CDR3: CASSSRTSGLTQETQYF. The CDR3 nucleotides read TGTGCCAGCAGTTCACGGACTAGCGGGCTGACTCAAGAGACCCAGTACTTC.

The gene calls are TRBV7-2 and TRBJ1-1, with 8 bases matching TRBD1. Germline assignment: CDR1 SGHTA and CDR2 FQGNSA. The CDR3 has 15 amino acids. Trimming took 5 bases from V and 5 from J; bases not matched to a gene: 10. CDR3 residues: CASSAQGARVTEAFF. The CDR3 DNA reads TGTGCCAGCAGCGCTCAGGGGGCGAGGGTAACTGAAGCTTTCTTT.

The V gene is TRBV4-3, the J gene TRBJ1-1; 7 nucleotides align to TRBD1. Germline V gene sequence: CDR1 LGHNA, CDR2 YSLEER. The ends lost 2 bases at V and 0 bases at J; junction bases unmatched: 3. This CDR3 spans 15 amino acids. CDR3 protein: CASSQRGQLNTEAFF. The DNA of the CDR3 is TGCGCCAGCAGCCAACGGGGACAGTTGAACACTGAAGCTTTCTTT.

This rearrangement joins TRBV7-3 to TRBJ1-1; D gene ambiguous. The CDR3 covers 14 residues. Germline CDR1 is SGHTA and CDR2 is FQGTGA. The V end lost 1 base, the J end lost 3 bases, and 9 bases lay between the germline ends. CDR3 sequence: CASSLNTHYTEAFF. Here the CDR3 DNA reads TGTGCCAGCAGCTTAAATACCCACTACACTGAAGCTTTCTTT. The whole variable domain, remainder taken from reference TRBV7-3 and TRBJ1-1, is GAGVSQTPSNKVTEKGKYVELRCDPISGHTALYWYRQSLGQGPEFLIYFQGTGAADDSGLPNDRFFAVRPEGSVSTLKIQRTERGDSAVYLCASSLNTHYTEAFFGQGTRLTVV.